This TCR beta chain appears in the sequencing data of a study of T cells in Graves' hyperthyroidism and ophthalmopathy. The CDR3 is 14 residues long. Looked up from germline, CDR1 is MNHNS and CDR2 is SASEGT. V was cut by 2 bases and J by 0 bases, with 5 bases left in between. Among ophthalmopathy patients, the Clinical Activity Score reached at least 3, the NOSPECS grade reached at least 4, and duration remained under 3 months. The CDR3 regions of TCR beta were amplified from RNA transcripts. The TCR CDR3 was amplified in a first-round RT-PCR using the HTBI primer set. TCRdb re-derived calls from the multiplex PCR reads in MiXCR, one entry per CDR3 protein. The sample carries about 520,000 distinct CDR3 sequences, less than 25% recorded once.

Sequenced material: blood. This rearrangement joins TRBV6-1 to TRBJ1-5; D uncertain. This sequence originates from a young woman with Graves' ophthalmopathy. As DNA, the CDR3 is TGTGCCAGCAGTGAATCCTATAGCAATCAGCCCCAGCATTTT. This codes for CASSESYSNQPQHF.